The 9 T cell receptor beta chains reported below all come from one sample, sequenced in a study of T-cell reconstitution after alpha-beta-depleted transplantation in children. A TCRbeta library incorporating unique molecular identifiers was prepared. Each CDR3 protein gets one entry after TCRdb re-called the PCR reads with MiXCR. Of about 510,000 distinct CDR3 sequences in the sample, over 9.5% were seen once. The sequenced sample was PBMCs, mostly from graft donor cells, obtained 180 days after TCRalphabeta/CD19-depleted stem cell transplant. The receptors derive from a female patient aged 2-10 years who had a stem cell transplant for aplastic anemia, so the T cells may come from the graft donor.

The rearrangement links TRBV10-3 to TRBJ2-4; 8 bases align to TRBD2. The CDR3 has 17 amino acids. From germline, CDR1 is ENHRY and CDR2 SYGVKD. The V gene end was trimmed by 3 bases and the J gene end by 8 bases; junction bases not matched to a gene: 15. In DNA form, the CDR3 reads TGTGCCATCAGTGATCAAGCGGGAGCCCTTGTAAAACACATTCAGTACTTC. This translates into CAISDQAGALVKHIQYF.

The chain recombines TRBV6-5 with TRBJ1-4, with a possible D match to TRBD1 (6 bases). This CDR3 is 12 amino acids long. The V and J ends lost 6 bases and 10 bases respectively, with 12 bases between them. Germline V gene sequence: CDR1 MNHEY, CDR2 SVGAGI. The CDR3 protein is CASSRGAGKLFF. The CDR3 bases are TGTGCCAGCAGCCGGGGGGCGGGAAAACTGTTTTTT.

Comment on this clonotype: One junction end disagrees with the germline gene, perhaps due to a read error. The chain carries TRBV20-1 and TRBJ2-1, with 7 positions matching TRBD1. Germline V gene sequence: CDR1 DFQATT, CDR2 SNEGSKA (reference sequence). The CDR3 length is 11 residues. The CDR3 DNA sequence: TGCAGTGCTCACAGGGGTGGTGAGCAGTCCTTC. Protein sequence: CSAHRGGEQSF.

This clonotype was detected only a few times. The chain employs TRBV7-2 and TRBJ2-3; TRBD2 matches 7 bases. CDR3 length: 16 amino acids. In germline, CDR1 is SGHTA, CDR2 FQGNSA. V lost 1 base to trimming and J lost 3 bases; unmatched junction nucleotides: 7. The CDR3 region is CASSLGGGSVTDTQYF. CDR3 DNA sequence: TGTGCCAGCAGCTTAGGGGGCGGGAGCGTGACAGATACGCAGTATTTT.

This clonotype was observed a handful of times. The CDR3 spells CASSFGQDLAGYGYTF. The CDR3 DNA follows: TGCGCCAGCAGCTTTGGCCAGGACTTGGCCGGGTATGGCTACACCTTC. This chain joins TRBV5-1 and TRBJ1-2; D gene ambiguous. V gave up 2 bases and J gave up 5 bases, with 19 bases separating them. The CDR3 spans 16 residues. Germline values: CDR1 SGHRS, CDR2 YFSETQ.

The gene calls are TRBV12-3 or TRBV12-4 and TRBJ1-5; perhaps TRBD1 as D (5 bases). V was clipped by 3 bases and J by 9 bases, with 9 bases between them. The CDR3 spans 12 residues. The CDR3 loop reads CASSFSGLPQHF. The CDR3 nucleotides are TGTGCCAGCAGTTTTTCAGGGCTGCCCCAGCATTTT.

This clonotype was counted a single time. A much larger clone differs by one base, so this may be a read error. The chain is built from TRBV29-1 and TRBJ1-1; perhaps TRBD1 as D (5 bases). The CDR3 sequence is 14 residues long. CDR1 and CDR2 (germline): SQVTM, ANQGSEA. The V end lost 4 bases, the J end lost 6 bases, and 18 bases lay between the germline ends. As DNA, the CDR3 is TGCAGCGTTGGGGCGCGGAAGGGGCACGCTGAAGCTTTCTTT. Its protein is CSVGARKGHAEAFF.

This clonotype was recorded many times. The V gene is TRBV15, the J gene TRBJ2-7, with D possibly matching TRBD2 (5 bases). CDR3 size: 14 residues. Deletions cut 0 bases from V and 4 bases from J, with 10 bases between. Germline CDR1 reads LNHNV; CDR2 reads YYDKDF (reference sequence). The CDR3 sequence is CATSRDGGGYEQYF. The CDR3 nucleotides are TGTGCCACCAGCAGAGACGGAGGCGGGTACGAGCAGTACTTC.

In this sample, this clonotype turned up many times. This rearrangement joins TRBV12-3 or TRBV12-4 to TRBJ2-7, with no clear D. The length of the CDR3 is 10 residues. V was shortened by 3 bases and J by 3 bases, with 0 bases between the two germline ends. The DNA of the CDR3 is TGTGCCAGCAGTTTCTACGAGCAGTACGTC. Encoded protein: CASSFYEQYV.